The present T cell receptor (beta chain) was sequenced within a study of T-cell memory formation after mild COVID-19. Broader study findings: Among CD4+ contracting clones, most were CM and EM, and CD8+ ones EMRA.

A remark on this clonotype: What it binds is unknown.

The ends lost 4 bases at V and 3 bases at J; junction bases unmatched: 15. The CDR3 totals 17 residues. Germline values: CDR1 SEHNR, CDR2 FQNEAQ (reference sequence). TCRdb recomputed calls from the 5' RACE reads with MiXCR, one row per CDR3 protein. The sample contains roughly 560,000 distinct CDR3 sequences, over 20% of which appear only once. The sequence was obtained from an adult woman who had mild COVID-19 (a few samples of this study predate the infection). Cell type and time point are not known. The sequencing sample was made of PBMCs or a T cell subset sorted from them (not recorded which). V is TRBV7-9 and J is TRBJ2-7; TRBD2 matches 7 bases. This CDR3 reads CASSSYLPGRPFYEQYF. The CDR3 nucleotides are TGTGCCAGCAGCTCCTACTTGCCCGGGAGGCCCTTCTACGAGCAGTACTTC.